Following are 3 T cell receptor beta chains from one sample sequenced in a study of cytomegalovirus exposure and HLA in healthy donors. Amplification used 60 Vbeta primers and 13 Jbeta primers. Using immunoSEQ multiplex PCR, the repertoire was profiled, and TCRdb retains in-frame clones only, with some absent. The sample consists of 110,000 to 150,000 clones, 60% to 75% of them appearing once. Material: PBMCs. The receptors here all came from a man aged 30-40 years in good health and CMV-seronegative.

This chain links TRBV6-1 with TRBJ2-7; 7 bases fit TRBD1. The CDR3 totals 15 residues. With 8 bases clipped from V and 5 bases from J, the junction kept 15 bases outside the gene matches. Germline V gives CDR1 MNHNS, CDR2 SASEGT. CDR3 sequence (DNA): TGTGCCAGCCAAGGGACCCTGCGACAGGGCGACGAGCAGTACTTC. Amino acid sequence: CASQGTLRQGDEQYF.

The V and J genes are TRBV9 and TRBJ2-3; no clear D. Germline V gene lookup returns CDR1 SGDLS and CDR2 YYNGEE. There are 16 residues in the CDR3. The ends were cut back, 3 bases at V and 5 bases at J, with 19 bases in the middle. The CDR3 nucleotides read TGTGCCAGCAGCGGCAATGTGAGGTTCCCTCGAGATACGCAGTATTTT. Translating gives CASSGNVRFPRDTQYF.

This clone is a singleton in its sample. The rearrangement links TRBV9 to TRBJ1-1; TRBD1 is a possible D gene (5 bases). The CDR3 runs to 13 residues. Trimming took off 0 bases at V and 5 bases at J, with 8 bases between the two ends. Germline CDR1 reads SGDLS; CDR2 reads YYNGEE. The CDR3 bases are TGTGCCAGCAGCGTAGAGGCAGGGACTGAAGCTTTCTTT. Its protein product is CASSVEAGTEAFF.